Below, 24 T cell receptor beta chains from the same sample are listed, as sequenced in a study of Ad26.COV2.S vaccination and SARS-CoV-2 variants. Some clones are missing from TCRdb's copy, which holds only in-frame ones; the method was immunoSEQ multiplex PCR. The table has some 390,000 clones, roughly nine tenths seen once; the top ten hold 3.5%. Treatment here: some 20 received Ad26.COV2.S at low or high dose, single or two shots; about five received placebo; per-sample allocation not given. Material that was analyzed had been drawn on day 63 after the first vaccine or placebo injection. Sequencing was performed on peripheral blood, taken in a trial of Ad26.COV2.S vaccine versus placebo. These receptors originate from a person aged 18-65 years who received the Ad26.COV2.S COVID-19 vaccine or a placebo.

This clone occurred once. The rearrangement links TRBV11-2 to TRBJ1-2, with TRBD1 matching over 9 bases. There are 17 residues in the CDR3. Germline assignment: CDR1 SGHAT and CDR2 FQNNGV. With V trimmed by 3 bases and J by 4 bases, 12 bases remained unmatched. The CDR3 DNA reads TGTGCCAGCAGCTTTCAAGCCGGGACAGGGTTTAGCTATGGCTACACCTTC. It specifies CASSFQAGTGFSYGYTF.

The chain combines TRBV18 with TRBJ1-3; D gene ambiguous. CDR1 KGHSH and CDR2 LQKENI come from the germline V gene. The CDR3 is 16 amino acids. Trimming pared 7 bases from V and 0 bases from J, leaving 16 bases between. DNA for the CDR3: TGTGCCAGCTTCCCCTCCGAGCCCTACTCTGGAAACACCATATATTTT. This translates into CASFPSEPYSGNTIYF.

The J gene is TRBJ1-6, the V gene TRBV3-1 (or the pseudogene TRBV3-2), with D possibly TRBD1 on 6 matching bases. Germline V gene sequence: CDR1 LGHDT, CDR2 YNNKEL (reference sequence). Between the trimmed V and J ends, which lost 1 base and 8 bases, there was a span of 12 bases. CDR3 length equals 15 residues. CDR3 sequence reads: CASSQVDRRYSPLHF. CDR3 nucleotide sequence: TGTGCCAGCAGCCAAGTCGACAGGAGATATTCACCCCTCCACTTT.

The V and J genes are TRBV7-9 and TRBJ2-2, with 7 bases fitting TRBD1. The CDR3 extends over 15 amino acids. Germline V CDR1 and CDR2: SEHNR, FQNEAQ (reference sequence). Losses at the gene ends were 4 bases for V and 7 bases for J; bases not matched to a gene: 9. CDR3 nucleotides: TGTGCCAGCAGCTGGTGGACAGGCGTGGTCGGGGAGCTGTTTTTT. This sequence encodes CASSWWTGVVGELFF. The full variable domain, its missing parts supplied by reference TRBV7-9 and TRBJ2-2, is DTGVSQNPRHKITKRGQNVTFRCDPISEHNRLYWYRQTLGQGPEFLTYFQNEAQLEKSRLLSDRFSAERPKGSFSTLEIQRTEQGDSAMYLCASSWWTGVVGELFFGEGSRLTVL.

V and J are TRBV6-6 and TRBJ1-5; D gene unclear. The CDR3 totals 16 residues. CDR1 and CDR2 from the germline V gene are MNHNY and SVGAGI (reference sequence). Trimming left V 5 bases short and J 2 bases short, with 16 bases between. CDR3: CASSLDVTRGNQPQHF. The CDR3 DNA follows: TGTGCCAGCAGTCTGGACGTCACACGCGGCAATCAGCCCCAGCATTTT.

This clone has only a few counts. The gene calls are TRBV12-3 or TRBV12-4 and TRBJ2-1; D possibly corresponds to TRBD2 (5 bases). The CDR3 extends over 13 amino acids. The ends were cut back, 5 bases at V and 9 bases at J, with 14 bases in the middle. CDR3 amino acids: CASSRASSSEQFF. The CDR3 coding sequence is TGTGCCAGCAGTCGGGCCTCTAGCTCTGAGCAGTTCTTC.

The chain's CDR3 is CSASRQRGGLSHEQFF. CDR3 in DNA: TGCAGTGCTAGTCGCCAGCGGGGGGGCCTCTCCCATGAGCAGTTCTTC. The genes are TRBV20-1 and TRBJ2-1, with 10 bases lining up with TRBD2. The J segment lost 8 bases and the V segment lost 3 bases, leaving 13 bases of the junction unmatched. The CDR3 covers 16 residues. CDR1 and CDR2 (germline): DFQATT, SNEGSKA (reference sequence).

The rearrangement uses TRBV19 and TRBJ1-3, with D tentatively TRBD1 (5 bases). The CDR3 consists of 14 residues. CDR1 and CDR2 (germline): LNHDA, SQIVND (reference sequence). Trimming pared 5 bases from V and 0 bases from J, leaving 8 bases between. The CDR3 DNA reads as TGTGCCAGTAGTGGCGACAGCTCTGGAAACACCATATATTTT. Residues: CASSGDSSGNTIYF.

V gene TRBV19 combines with J gene TRBJ2-7; the D is unclear. Trimming stripped 6 bases from V and 1 base from J, with 16 bases between. This CDR3 comprises 15 residues. The germline V gene has CDR1 LNHDA and CDR2 SQIVND (reference sequence). Here the CDR3 reads CASSGIVESSYEQYF. The CDR3 DNA reads as TGTGCCAGTAGCGGAATTGTGGAGTCTTCCTACGAGCAGTACTTC.

V is TRBV7-9 and J is TRBJ1-4; D remains ambiguous. The CDR3 extends over 13 amino acids. The germline CDR1 and CDR2 sequences are SEHNR and FQNEAQ (reference sequence). Between the trimmed V and J ends, which lost 11 bases and 5 bases, there was a span of 15 bases. CDR3 protein: CASRRGENEKLFF. Here the CDR3 DNA reads TGTGCCTCCCGGCGCGGGGAGAATGAAAAACTGTTTTTT.

This clone is a singleton in its sample. This chain connects TRBV6-2 or TRBV6-3 to TRBJ1-2; D not resolved. Per the germline V gene, CDR1 is MNHEY and CDR2 is SVGEGT. The CDR3 loop spans 13 amino acids. Trimming stripped 4 bases from V and 3 bases from J, with 9 bases between. The CDR3 DNA sequence: TGTGCCAGCAGTTTGAACAGCTACTATGGCTACACCTTC. This translates into CASSLNSYYGYTF.

The chain couples TRBV5-1 to TRBJ2-1; D gene uncertain. V was cut by 1 base and J by 8 bases, with 13 bases left in between. CDR3 length: 14 residues. CDR1 SGHRS and CDR2 YFSETQ come from the germline V gene. The CDR3 sequence is CASSLLAVLDEQFF. CDR3 in DNA: TGCGCCAGCAGCTTGTTAGCAGTTTTGGATGAGCAGTTCTTC.

J is TRBJ2-3 and V is TRBV4-1; a weak D match, TRBD2 (6 bases). The germline V gene has CDR1 MGHRA and CDR2 YSYEKL. The CDR3 runs 16 residues. V was shortened by 2 bases and J by 4 bases, with 16 bases between the two germline ends. The CDR3 nucleotides read TGCGCCAGCAGCCAAACCGGGACTCCCAGGCCAGATACGCAGTATTTT. Translating gives CASSQTGTPRPDTQYF.

About this clone itself: Other DNA sequences of this sample code for an identical CDR3. The rearrangement links TRBV5-1 to TRBJ2-7, with a possible D match to TRBD2 (5 bases). V was trimmed by 0 bases and J by 2 bases, leaving 9 bases between them. The CDR3 has 14 amino acids. Germline CDR1 is SGHRS and CDR2 is YFSETQ. The CDR3 sequence is CASSLGTGTYEQYF. The CDR3 DNA reads TGCGCCAGCAGCTTGGGGACGGGAACCTACGAGCAGTACTTC.

This chain joins TRBV20-1 and TRBJ1-1; D call uncertain. The CDR3 is made up of 11 amino acids. Germline CDR1 is DFQATT and CDR2 is SNEGSKA (reference sequence). Between the trimmed V and J ends, which lost 0 bases and 9 bases, there was a span of 8 bases. CDR3 DNA sequence: TGCAGTGCTAGAGATTTAGGGCAAGCTTTCTTT. Amino acid sequence: CSARDLGQAFF.

The table lists this clone with a count of one. This chain links TRBV12-3 or TRBV12-4 with TRBJ2-7, with 9 positions matching TRBD2. CDR3 length: 13 residues. The V segment lost 5 bases and the J segment 2 bases; nucleotides outside the gene matches: 1. The CDR3 sequence is CASSRTSAYEQYF. Here the CDR3 DNA reads TGTGCCAGCAGTCGGACTAGCGCCTACGAGCAGTACTTC.

This sequence joins TRBV7-9 and TRBJ1-4, with D uncertain. Trimming took 2 bases from V and 3 from J, leaving 10 bases between them. The germline V gene has CDR1 SEHNR and CDR2 FQNEAQ (reference sequence). This CDR3 is built from 15 residues. The CDR3 loop reads CASSLLEDANEKLFF. CDR3 coding DNA: TGTGCCAGCAGCTTATTGGAAGATGCTAATGAAAAACTGTTTTTT.

The rearrangement links TRBV2 to TRBJ1-2; D is uncertain. This CDR3 contains 13 residues. Trimming took off 1 base at V and 2 bases at J, with 5 bases between the two ends. Germline V gene lookup returns CDR1 SNHLY and CDR2 FYNNEI. The CDR3 here is CASSEDLNYGYTF. The CDR3 nucleotides are TGTGCCAGCAGTGAAGACCTAAACTATGGCTACACCTTC.

The chain recombines TRBV18 with TRBJ1-2; D gene unclear. V was shortened by 4 bases and J by 0 bases, with 21 bases between the two germline ends. The CDR3 contains 18 residues. From germline, CDR1 is KGHSH and CDR2 LQKENI. The CDR3 DNA reads TGTGCCAGCTCACTCATACAATATCTGGGCCCGACTAACTATGGCTACACCTTC. It encodes CASSLIQYLGPTNYGYTF.

The V gene is TRBV10-1, the J gene TRBJ2-7; 7 nucleotides match TRBD1. Trimming at V came to 0 bases and at J to 4 bases, leaving 15 bases not matched to a gene. This CDR3 has 18 amino acids. Germline lookup yields CDR1 WNHNN and CDR2 SYGVQD (reference sequence). CDR3: CASSESNSPAGTEYEQYF. The CDR3 nucleotides are TGCGCCAGCAGTGAGTCGAATTCACCGGCCGGGACAGAATACGAGCAGTACTTC.

V usage is TRBV27 and J usage is TRBJ2-7; D might be TRBD2 (5 bases). This CDR3 is built from 11 residues. V was pared by 9 bases and J by 2 bases, with 8 bases between. Germline CDR1 is MNHEY and CDR2 is SMNVEV (reference sequence). The CDR3 bases are TGTGCCAGTGGGGAGCCCTACGAGCAGTACTTC. This gives the protein CASGEPYEQYF.

This chain joins TRBV3-1 (or the pseudogene TRBV3-2) and TRBJ2-5; 8 bases are shared with TRBD1. Trimming removed 1 base from V and 0 bases from J; junction bases left unmatched: 7. Germline loops: CDR1 LGHDT, CDR2 YNNKEL (reference sequence). The CDR3 length is 17 residues. CDR3 DNA sequence: TGTGCCAGCAGCCAAGTCGGGACAGGTAGTTACCAAGAGACCCAGTACTTC. It is translated as CASSQVGTGSYQETQYF.

The chain joins TRBV27 to TRBJ2-7; D perhaps matches TRBD2 (6 bases). CDR3 length equals 14 residues. From germline, CDR1 is MNHEY and CDR2 SMNVEV (reference sequence). V was trimmed by 8 bases and J by 3 bases, leaving 17 bases between them. The CDR3 spells CASRKLEGSYEQYF. The CDR3 region has the DNA TGTGCCAGCCGTAAACTGGAGGGAAGCTACGAGCAGTACTTC.

In nucleotides, the CDR3 is TGTGCCACCTCTCCACTTGATGAGCAGTTCTTC. This gives the protein CATSPLDEQFF. This chain joins TRBV10-3 and TRBJ2-1, with no clear D. CDR1 ENHRY and CDR2 SYGVKD come from the germline V gene. The CDR3 runs 11 residues. With 10 bases removed from V and 8 bases from J, the gap between germline ends came to 12 bases.